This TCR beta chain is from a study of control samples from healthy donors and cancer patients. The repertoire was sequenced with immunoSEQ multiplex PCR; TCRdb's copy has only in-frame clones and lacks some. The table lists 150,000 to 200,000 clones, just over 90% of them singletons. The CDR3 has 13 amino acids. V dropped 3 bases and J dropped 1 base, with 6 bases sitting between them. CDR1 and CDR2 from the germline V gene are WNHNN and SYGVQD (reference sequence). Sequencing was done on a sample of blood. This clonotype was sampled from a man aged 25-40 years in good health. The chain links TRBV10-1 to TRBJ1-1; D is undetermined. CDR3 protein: CASSEMENTEAFF. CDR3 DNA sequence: TGCGCCAGCAGTGAAATGGAGAACACTGAAGCTTTCTTT.